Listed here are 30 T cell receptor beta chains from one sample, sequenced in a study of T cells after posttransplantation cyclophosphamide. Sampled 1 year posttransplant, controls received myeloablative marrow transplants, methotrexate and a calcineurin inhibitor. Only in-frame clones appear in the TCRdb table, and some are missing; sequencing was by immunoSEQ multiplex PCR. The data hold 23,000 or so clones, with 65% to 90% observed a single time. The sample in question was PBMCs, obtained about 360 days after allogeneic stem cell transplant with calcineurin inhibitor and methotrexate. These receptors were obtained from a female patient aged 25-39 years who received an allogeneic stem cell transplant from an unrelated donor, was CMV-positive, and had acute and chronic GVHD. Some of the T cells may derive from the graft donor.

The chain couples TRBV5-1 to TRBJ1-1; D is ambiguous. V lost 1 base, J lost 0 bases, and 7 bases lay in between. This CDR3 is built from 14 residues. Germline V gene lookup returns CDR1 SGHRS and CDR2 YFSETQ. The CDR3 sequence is CASSLSGLNTEAFF. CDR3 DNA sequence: TGCGCCAGCAGCTTGAGCGGACTGAACACTGAAGCTTTCTTT.

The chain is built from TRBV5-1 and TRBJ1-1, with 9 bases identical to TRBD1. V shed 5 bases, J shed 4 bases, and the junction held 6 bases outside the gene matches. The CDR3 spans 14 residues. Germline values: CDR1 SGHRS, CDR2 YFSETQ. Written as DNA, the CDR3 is TGCGCCAGCAGAACCGGGACAGGGAGCACTGAAGCTTTCTTT. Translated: CASRTGTGSTEAFF. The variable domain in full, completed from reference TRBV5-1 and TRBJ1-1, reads KAGVTQTPRYLIKTRGQQVTLSCSPISGHRSVSWYQQTPGQGLQFLFEYFSETQRNKGNFPGRFSGRQFSNSRSEMNVSTLELGDSALYLCASRTGTGSTEAFFGQGTRLTVV.

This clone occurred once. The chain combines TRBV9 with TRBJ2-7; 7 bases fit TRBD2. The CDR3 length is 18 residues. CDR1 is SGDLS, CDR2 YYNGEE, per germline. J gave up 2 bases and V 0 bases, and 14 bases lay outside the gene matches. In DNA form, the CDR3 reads TGTGCCAGCAGCGTAGCCAGCGGGAACGCGCTTGGCCCCTACGAGCAGTACTTC. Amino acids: CASSVASGNALGPYEQYF.

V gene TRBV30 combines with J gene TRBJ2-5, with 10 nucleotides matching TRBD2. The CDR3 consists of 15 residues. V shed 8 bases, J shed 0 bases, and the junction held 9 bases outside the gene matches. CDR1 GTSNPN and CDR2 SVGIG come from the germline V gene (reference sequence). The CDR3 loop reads CAGGGSGGYQETQYF. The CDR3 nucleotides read TGTGCCGGCGGAGGTAGCGGGGGGTACCAAGAGACCCAGTACTTC.

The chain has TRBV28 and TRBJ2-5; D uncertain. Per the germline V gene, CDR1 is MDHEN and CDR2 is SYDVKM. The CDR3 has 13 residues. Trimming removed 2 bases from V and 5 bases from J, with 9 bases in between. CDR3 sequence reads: CASSLGNGETQYF. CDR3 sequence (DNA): TGTGCCAGCAGTTTAGGCAACGGGGAGACCCAGTACTTC.

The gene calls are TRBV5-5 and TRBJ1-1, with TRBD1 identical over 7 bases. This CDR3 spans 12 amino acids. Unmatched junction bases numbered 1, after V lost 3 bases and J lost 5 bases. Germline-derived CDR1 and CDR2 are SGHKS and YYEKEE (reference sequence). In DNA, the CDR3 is TGTGCCAGCAGCTCAGGGGGGACTGAAGCTTTCTTT. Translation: CASSSGGTEAFF.

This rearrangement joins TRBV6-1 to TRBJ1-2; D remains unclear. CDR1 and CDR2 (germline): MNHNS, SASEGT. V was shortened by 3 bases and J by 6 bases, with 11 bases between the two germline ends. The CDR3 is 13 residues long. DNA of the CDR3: TGTGCCAGCAGTGAGGTGAGGGCGCATGGCTACACCTTC. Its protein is CASSEVRAHGYTF.

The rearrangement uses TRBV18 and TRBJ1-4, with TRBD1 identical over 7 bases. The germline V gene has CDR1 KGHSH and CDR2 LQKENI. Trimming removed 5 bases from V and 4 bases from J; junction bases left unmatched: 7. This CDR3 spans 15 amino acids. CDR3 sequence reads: CASSATGSYNEKLFF. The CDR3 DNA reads TGTGCCAGCTCAGCGACAGGGTCGTATAATGAAAAACTGTTTTTT.

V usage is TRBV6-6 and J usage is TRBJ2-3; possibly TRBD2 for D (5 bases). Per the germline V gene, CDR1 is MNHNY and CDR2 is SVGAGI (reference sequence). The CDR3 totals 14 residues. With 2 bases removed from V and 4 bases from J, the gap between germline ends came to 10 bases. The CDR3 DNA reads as TGTGCCAGCAGTTACGTGGGAGAGGCAGATACGCAGTATTTT. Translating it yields CASSYVGEADTQYF.

The CDR3: CASSSWTSEIYEQYF. As DNA, the CDR3 is TGTGCCAGCAGCTCTTGGACTAGCGAGATCTACGAGCAGTACTTC. The chain has TRBV11-2 and TRBJ2-7, with 9 bases matching TRBD2. Germline-derived CDR1 and CDR2 are SGHAT and FQNNGV. This CDR3 has 15 amino acids. V lost 4 bases to trimming and J lost 3 bases; unmatched junction nucleotides: 7.

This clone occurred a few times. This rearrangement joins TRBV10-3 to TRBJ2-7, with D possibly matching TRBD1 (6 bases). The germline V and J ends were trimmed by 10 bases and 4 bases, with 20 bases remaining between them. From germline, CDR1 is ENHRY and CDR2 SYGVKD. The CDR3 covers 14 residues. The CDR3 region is CATVQGHPGYEQYF. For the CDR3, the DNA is TGTGCCACGGTACAGGGACATCCTGGGTACGAGCAGTACTTC.

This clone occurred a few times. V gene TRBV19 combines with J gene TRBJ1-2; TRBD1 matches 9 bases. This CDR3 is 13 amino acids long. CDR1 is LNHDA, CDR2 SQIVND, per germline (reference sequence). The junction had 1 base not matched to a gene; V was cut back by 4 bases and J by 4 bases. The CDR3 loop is CASSTDRGYGYTF. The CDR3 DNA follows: TGTGCCAGTAGTACGGACAGGGGCTATGGCTACACCTTC.

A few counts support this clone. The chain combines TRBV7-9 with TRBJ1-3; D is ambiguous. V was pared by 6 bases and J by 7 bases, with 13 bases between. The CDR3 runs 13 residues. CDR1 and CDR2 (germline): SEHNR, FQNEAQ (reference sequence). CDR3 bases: TGTGCCAGCAGTTTCGAGGGCTGGAACACCATATATTTT. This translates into CASSFEGWNTIYF.

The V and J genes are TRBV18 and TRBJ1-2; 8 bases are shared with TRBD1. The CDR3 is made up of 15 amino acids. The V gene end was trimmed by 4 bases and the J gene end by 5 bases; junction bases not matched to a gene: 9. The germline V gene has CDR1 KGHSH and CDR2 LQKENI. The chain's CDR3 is CASSQGPQGGYGYTF. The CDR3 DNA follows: TGTGCCAGCTCACAGGGGCCACAGGGGGGATATGGCTACACCTTC.

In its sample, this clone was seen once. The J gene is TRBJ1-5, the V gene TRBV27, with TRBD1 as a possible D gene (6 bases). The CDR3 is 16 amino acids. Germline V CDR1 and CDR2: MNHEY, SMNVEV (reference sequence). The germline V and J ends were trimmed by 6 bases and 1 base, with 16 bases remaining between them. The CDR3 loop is CASSPKTGRSNQPQHF. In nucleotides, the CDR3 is TGTGCCAGCAGCCCCAAAACAGGGAGAAGCAATCAGCCCCAGCATTTT.

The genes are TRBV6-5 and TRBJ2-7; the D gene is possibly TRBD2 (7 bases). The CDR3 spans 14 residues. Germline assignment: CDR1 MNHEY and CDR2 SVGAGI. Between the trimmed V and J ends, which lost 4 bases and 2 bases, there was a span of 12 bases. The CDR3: CASSFGRGAYEQYF. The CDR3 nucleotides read TGTGCCAGCAGTTTTGGGAGGGGGGCCTACGAGCAGTACTTC.

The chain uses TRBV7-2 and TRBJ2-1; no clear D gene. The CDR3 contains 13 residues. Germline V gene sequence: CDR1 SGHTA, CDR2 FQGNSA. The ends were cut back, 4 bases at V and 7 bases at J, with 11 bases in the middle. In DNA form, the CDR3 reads TGTGCCAGCAGCTCGCGAACAGAGAATGAGCAGTTCTTC. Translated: CASSSRTENEQFF.

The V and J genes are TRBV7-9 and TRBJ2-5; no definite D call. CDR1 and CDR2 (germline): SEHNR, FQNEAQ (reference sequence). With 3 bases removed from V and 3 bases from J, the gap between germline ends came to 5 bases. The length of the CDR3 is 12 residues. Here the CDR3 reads CASSFEKETQYF. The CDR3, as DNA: TGTGCCAGCAGCTTTGAGAAAGAGACCCAGTACTTC.

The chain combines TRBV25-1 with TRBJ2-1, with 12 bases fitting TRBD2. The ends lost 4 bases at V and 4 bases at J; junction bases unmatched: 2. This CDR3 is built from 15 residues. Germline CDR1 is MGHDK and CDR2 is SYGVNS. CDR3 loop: CASSVLAGGYNEQFF. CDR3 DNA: TGTGCCAGCAGTGTACTAGCGGGAGGATACAATGAGCAGTTCTTC.

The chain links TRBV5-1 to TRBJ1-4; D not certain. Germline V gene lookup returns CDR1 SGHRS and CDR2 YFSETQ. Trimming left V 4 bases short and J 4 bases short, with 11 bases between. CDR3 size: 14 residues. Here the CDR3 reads CASSRVTLNEKLFF. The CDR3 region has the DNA TGCGCCAGCAGCCGGGTCACCCTTAATGAAAAACTGTTTTTT.

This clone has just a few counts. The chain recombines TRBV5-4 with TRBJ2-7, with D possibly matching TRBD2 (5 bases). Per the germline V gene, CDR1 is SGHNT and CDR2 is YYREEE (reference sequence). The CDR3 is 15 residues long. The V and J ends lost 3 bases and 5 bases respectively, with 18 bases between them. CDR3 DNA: TGTGCCAGCAGCTCTCCCGGACTCCATCCGGACGAGCAGTACTTC. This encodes CASSSPGLHPDEQYF.

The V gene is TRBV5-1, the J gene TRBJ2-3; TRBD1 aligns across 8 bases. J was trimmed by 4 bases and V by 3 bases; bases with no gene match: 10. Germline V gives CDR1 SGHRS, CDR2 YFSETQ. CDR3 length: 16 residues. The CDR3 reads CASSWSGTGNADTQYF. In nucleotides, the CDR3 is TGCGCCAGCAGCTGGTCCGGGACAGGTAACGCAGATACGCAGTATTTT.

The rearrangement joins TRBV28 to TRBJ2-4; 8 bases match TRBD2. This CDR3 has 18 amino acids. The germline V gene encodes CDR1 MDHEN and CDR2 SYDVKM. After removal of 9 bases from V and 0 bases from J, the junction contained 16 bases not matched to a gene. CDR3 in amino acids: CASHHGRANSVAKNIQYF. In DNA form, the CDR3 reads TGTGCCAGTCACCACGGGAGGGCCAACTCGGTAGCCAAAAACATTCAGTACTTC.

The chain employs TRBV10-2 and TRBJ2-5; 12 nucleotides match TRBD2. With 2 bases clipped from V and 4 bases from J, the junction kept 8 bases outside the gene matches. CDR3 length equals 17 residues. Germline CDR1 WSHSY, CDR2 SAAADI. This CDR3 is CASSETRLAGAGETQYF. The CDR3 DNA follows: TGCGCCAGCAGTGAGACCAGACTAGCGGGAGCGGGAGAGACCCAGTACTTC.

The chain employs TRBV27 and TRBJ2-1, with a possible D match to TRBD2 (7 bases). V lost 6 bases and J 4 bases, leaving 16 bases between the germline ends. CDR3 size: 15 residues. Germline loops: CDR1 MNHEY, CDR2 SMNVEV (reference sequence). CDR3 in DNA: TGTGCCAGCAGCCCCCCGGGGGGCCCTTACAATGAGCAGTTCTTC. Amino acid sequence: CASSPPGGPYNEQFF.

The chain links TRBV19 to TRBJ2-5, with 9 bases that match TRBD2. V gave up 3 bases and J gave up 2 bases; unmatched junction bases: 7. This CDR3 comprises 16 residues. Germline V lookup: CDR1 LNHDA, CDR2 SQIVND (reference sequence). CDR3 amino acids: CASSMGLARSQETQYF. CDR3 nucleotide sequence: TGTGCCAGTAGTATGGGACTAGCCCGGAGTCAAGAGACCCAGTACTTC.

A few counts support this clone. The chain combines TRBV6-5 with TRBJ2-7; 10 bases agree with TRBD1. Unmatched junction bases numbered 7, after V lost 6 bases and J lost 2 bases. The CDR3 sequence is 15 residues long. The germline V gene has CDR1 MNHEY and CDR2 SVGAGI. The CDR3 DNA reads TGTGCCAGCAGCAGGCTCGGGACAGGGGCCTACGAGCAGTACTTC. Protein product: CASSRLGTGAYEQYF.

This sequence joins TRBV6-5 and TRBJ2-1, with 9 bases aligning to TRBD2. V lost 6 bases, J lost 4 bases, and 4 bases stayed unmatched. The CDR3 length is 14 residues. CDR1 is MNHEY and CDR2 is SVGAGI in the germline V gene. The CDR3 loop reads CASRSGRNYNEQFF. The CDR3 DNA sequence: TGTGCCAGCAGAAGCGGGAGGAATTACAATGAGCAGTTCTTC.

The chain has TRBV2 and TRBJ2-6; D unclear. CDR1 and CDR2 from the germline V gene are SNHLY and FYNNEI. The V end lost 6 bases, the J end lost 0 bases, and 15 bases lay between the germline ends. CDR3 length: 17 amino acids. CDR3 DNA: TGTGCCAGCAGCCGAGCCCACCCGGTCTCTGGGGCCAACGTCCTGACTTTC. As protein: CASSRAHPVSGANVLTF.

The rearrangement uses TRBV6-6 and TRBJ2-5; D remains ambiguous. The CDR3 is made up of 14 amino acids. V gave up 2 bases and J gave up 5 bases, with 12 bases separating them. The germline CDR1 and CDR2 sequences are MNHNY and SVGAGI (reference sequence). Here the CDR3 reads CASSYVQAQETQYF. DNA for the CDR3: TGTGCCAGCAGTTACGTCCAGGCGCAGGAGACCCAGTACTTC.